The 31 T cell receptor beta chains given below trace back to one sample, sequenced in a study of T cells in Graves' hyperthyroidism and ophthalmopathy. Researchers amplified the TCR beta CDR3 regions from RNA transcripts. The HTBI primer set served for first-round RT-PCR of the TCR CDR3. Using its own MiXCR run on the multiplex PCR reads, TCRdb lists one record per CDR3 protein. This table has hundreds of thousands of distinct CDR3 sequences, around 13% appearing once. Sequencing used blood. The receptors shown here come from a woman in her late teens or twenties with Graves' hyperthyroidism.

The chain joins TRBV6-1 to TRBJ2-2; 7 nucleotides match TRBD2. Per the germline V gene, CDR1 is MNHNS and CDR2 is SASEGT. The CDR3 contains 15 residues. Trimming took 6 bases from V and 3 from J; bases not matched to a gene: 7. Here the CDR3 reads CASRTGTIYTGELFF. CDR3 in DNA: TGTGCCAGCAGAACCGGGACTATATACACCGGGGAGCTGTTTTTT.

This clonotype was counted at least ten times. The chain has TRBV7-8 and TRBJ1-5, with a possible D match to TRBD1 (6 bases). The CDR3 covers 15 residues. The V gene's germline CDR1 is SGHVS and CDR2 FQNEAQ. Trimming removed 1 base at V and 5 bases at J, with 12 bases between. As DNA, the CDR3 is TGTGCCAGCAGCTTAGTTCCCAGGGGCCATCAGCCCCAGCATTTT. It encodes CASSLVPRGHQPQHF.

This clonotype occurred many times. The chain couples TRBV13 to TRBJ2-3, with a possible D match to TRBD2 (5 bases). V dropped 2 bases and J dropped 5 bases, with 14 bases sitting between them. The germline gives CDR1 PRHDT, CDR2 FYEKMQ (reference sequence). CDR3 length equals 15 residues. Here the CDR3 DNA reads TGTGCCAGCAGCTTAAACCCGGGGAAGGGAGATACGCAGTATTTT. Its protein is CASSLNPGKGDTQYF. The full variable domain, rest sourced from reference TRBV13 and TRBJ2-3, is AAGVIQSPRHLIKEKRETATLKCYPIPRHDTVYWYQQGPGQDPQFLISFYEKMQSDKGSIPDRFSAQQFSDYHSELNMSSLELGDSALYFCASSLNPGKGDTQYFGPGTRLTVL.

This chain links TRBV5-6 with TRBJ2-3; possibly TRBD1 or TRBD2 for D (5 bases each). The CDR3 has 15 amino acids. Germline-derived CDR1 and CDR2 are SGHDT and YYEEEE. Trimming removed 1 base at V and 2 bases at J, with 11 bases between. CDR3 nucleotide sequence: TGTGCCAGCAGCTTGAGAAGGGGACCCACAGATACGCAGTATTTT. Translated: CASSLRRGPTDTQYF.

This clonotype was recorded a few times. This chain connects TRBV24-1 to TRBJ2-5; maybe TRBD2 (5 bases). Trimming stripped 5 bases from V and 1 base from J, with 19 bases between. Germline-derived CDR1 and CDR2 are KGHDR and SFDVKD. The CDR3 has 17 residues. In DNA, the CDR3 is TGTGCCACCAGTGGTAACTCCGGGGTGAGCCGCCAAGAGACCCAGTACTTC. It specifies CATSGNSGVSRQETQYF.

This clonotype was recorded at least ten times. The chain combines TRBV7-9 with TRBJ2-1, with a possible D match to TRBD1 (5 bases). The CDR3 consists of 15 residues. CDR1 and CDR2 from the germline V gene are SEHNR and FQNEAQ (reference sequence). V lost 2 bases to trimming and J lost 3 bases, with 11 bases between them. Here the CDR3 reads CASSLMQGYYNEQFF. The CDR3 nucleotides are TGTGCCAGCAGCTTAATGCAGGGCTACTACAATGAGCAGTTCTTC. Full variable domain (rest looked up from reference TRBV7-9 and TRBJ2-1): DTGVSQNPRHKITKRGQNVTFRCDPISEHNRLYWYRQTLGQGPEFLTYFQNEAQLEKSRLLSDRFSAERPKGSFSTLEIQRTEQGDSAMYLCASSLMQGYYNEQFFGPGTRLTVL.

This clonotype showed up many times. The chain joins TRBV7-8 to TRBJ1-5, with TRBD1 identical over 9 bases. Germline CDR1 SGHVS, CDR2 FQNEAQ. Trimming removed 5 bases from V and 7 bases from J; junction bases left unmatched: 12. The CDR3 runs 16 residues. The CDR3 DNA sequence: TGTGCCAGCAGCCCATATCCGGGACAGGGTGGGCAGCCCCAGCATTTT. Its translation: CASSPYPGQGGQPQHF.

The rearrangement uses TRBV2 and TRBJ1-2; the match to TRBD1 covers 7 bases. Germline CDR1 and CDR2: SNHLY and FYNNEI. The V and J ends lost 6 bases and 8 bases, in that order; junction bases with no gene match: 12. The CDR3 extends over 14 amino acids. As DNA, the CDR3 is TGTGCCAGCAGAGAGGAGAGGGGGCTAATCGGCTACACCTTC. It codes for CASREERGLIGYTF.

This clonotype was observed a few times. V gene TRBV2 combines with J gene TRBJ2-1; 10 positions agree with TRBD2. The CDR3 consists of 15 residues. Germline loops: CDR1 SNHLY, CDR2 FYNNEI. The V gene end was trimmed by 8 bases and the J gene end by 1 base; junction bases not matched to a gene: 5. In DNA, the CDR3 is TGTGCCAGCCCTAGCGGGAGATATTCCTACAATGAGCAGTTCTTC. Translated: CASPSGRYSYNEQFF.

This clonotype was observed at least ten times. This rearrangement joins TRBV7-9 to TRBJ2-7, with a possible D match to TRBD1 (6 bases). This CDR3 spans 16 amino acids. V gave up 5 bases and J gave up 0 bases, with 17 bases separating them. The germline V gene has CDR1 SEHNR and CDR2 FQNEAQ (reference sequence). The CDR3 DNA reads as TGTGCCAGCAGCATAACTTTAGGACAGCACTCCTACGAGCAGTACTTC. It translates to CASSITLGQHSYEQYF.

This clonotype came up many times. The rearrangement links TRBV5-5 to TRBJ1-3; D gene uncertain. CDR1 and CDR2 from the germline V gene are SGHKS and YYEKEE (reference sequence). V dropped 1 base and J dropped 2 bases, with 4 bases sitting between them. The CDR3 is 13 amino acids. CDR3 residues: CASSLSPGNTIYF. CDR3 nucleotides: TGTGCCAGCAGCTTGTCCCCTGGAAACACCATATATTTT.

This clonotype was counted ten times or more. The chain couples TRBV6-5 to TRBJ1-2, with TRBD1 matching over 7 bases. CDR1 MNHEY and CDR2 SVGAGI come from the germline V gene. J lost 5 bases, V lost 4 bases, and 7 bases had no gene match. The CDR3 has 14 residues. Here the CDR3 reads CASSSRQGLYGYTF. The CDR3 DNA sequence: TGTGCCAGCAGTTCACGACAGGGACTGTATGGCTACACCTTC.

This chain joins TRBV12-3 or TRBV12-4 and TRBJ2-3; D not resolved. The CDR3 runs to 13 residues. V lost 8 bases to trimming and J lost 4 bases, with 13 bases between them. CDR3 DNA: TGTGCCAGCGCAGGCCTCTGGGCAGATACGCAGTATTTT. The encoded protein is CASAGLWADTQYF.

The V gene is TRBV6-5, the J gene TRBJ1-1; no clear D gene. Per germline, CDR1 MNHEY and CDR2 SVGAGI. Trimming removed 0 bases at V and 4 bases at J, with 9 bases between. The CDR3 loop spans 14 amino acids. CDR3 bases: TGTGCCAGCAGTTACTCGAAAGGAGCCACTGAAGCTTTCTTT. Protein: CASSYSKGATEAFF.

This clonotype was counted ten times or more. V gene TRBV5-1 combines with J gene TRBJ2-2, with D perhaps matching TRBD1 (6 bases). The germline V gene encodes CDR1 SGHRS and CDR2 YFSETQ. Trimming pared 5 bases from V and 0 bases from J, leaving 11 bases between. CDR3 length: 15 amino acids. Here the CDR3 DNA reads TGCGCCAGCAGGACCGGGACACCGAACACCGGGGAGCTGTTTTTT. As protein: CASRTGTPNTGELFF.

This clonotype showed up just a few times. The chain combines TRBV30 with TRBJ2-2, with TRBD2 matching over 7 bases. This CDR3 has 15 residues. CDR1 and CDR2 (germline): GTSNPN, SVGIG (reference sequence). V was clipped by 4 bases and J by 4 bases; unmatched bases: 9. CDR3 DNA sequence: TGTGCCTGGATCGGGGACTACCAGTTCACCGGGGAGCTGTTTTTT. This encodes CAWIGDYQFTGELFF.

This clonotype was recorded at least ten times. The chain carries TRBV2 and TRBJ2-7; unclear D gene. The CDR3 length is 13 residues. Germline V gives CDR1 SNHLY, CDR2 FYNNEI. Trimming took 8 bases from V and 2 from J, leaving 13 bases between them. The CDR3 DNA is TGTGCCAGCCTTCGATATGAGACCTACGAGCAGTACTTC. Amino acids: CASLRYETYEQYF.

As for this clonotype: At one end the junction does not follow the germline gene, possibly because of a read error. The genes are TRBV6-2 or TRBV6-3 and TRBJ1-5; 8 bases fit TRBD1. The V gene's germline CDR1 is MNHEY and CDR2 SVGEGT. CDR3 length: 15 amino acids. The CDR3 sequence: CAGSRQPTGGQPQHF. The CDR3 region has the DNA TGTGCCGGCAGTCGCCAGCCTACAGGGGGACAGCCCCAGCATTTT.

CDR3 region: CASSPFPPGLVRVHEQFF. CDR3 nucleotides: TGTGCCAGCAGCCCCTTCCCCCCGGGACTAGTACGGGTTCACGAGCAGTTCTTC. The V and J genes are TRBV7-3 and TRBJ2-1, with 8 bases identical to TRBD2. V gave up 5 bases and J gave up 10 bases; unmatched junction bases: 22. Germline CDR1 is SGHTA and CDR2 is FQGTGA. The CDR3 length is 18 residues.

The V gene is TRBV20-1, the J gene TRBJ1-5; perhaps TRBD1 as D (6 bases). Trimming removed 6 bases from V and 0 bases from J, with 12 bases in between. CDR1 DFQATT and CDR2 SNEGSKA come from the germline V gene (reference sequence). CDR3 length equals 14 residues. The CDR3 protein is CSAPTGHSNQPQHF. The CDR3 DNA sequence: TGCAGTGCGCCGACAGGTCATAGCAATCAGCCCCAGCATTTT.

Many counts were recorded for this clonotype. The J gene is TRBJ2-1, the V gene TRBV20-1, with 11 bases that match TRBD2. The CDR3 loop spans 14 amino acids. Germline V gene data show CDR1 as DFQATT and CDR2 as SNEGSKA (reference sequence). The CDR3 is CSQTSGIFSNEQFF. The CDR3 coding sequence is TGCAGCCAGACTAGCGGGATATTTTCCAATGAGCAGTTCTTC.

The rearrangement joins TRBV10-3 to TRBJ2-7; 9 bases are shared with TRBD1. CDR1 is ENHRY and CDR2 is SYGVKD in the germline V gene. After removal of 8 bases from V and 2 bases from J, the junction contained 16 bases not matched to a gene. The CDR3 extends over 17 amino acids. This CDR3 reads CAIRLQGASNTPYEQYF. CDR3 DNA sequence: TGTGCCATCCGACTACAGGGGGCTTCAAACACCCCCTACGAGCAGTACTTC.

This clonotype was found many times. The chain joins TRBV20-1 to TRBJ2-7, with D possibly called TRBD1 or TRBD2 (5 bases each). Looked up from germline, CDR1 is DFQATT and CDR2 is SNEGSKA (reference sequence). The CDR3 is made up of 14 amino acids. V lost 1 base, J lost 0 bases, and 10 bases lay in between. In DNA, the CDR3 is TGCAGTGCTAGAGGGGGGTTCGGCTCCTACGAGCAGTACTTC. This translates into CSARGGFGSYEQYF.

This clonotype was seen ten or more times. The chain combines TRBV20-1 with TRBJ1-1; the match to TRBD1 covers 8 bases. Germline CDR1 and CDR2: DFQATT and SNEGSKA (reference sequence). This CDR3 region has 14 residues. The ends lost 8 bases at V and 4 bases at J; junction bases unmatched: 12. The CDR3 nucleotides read TGCAGTCCAGATACGGACAGGGTGGGCACTGAAGCTTTCTTT. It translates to CSPDTDRVGTEAFF.

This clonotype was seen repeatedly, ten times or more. CDR3 nucleotides: TGTGCCAGCAGTTACTCGATCGCCGCATTGGACCACGAGCAGTACTTC. Protein product: CASSYSIAALDHEQYF. V gene TRBV6-6 combines with J gene TRBJ2-7; no reliable D call. This CDR3 spans 16 amino acids. Trimming cost V 0 bases and J 5 bases, with 17 bases left between them. CDR1 is MNHNY, CDR2 SVGAGI, per germline (reference sequence).

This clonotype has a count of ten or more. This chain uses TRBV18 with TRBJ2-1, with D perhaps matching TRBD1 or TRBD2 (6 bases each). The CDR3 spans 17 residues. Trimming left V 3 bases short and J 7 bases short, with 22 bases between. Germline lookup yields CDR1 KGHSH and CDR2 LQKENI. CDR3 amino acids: CASSPRLSGGLGNEQFF. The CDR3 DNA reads TGTGCCAGCTCACCTAGGCTGTCCGGGGGCTTGGGGAATGAGCAGTTCTTC.

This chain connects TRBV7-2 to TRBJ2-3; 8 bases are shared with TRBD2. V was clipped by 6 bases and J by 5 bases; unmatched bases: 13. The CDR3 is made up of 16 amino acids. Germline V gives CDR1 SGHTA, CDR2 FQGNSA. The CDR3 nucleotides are TGTGCCAGCAGTTCATCCGGGACTAGAATTAGAGATACGCAGTATTTT. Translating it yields CASSSSGTRIRDTQYF.

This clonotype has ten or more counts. The CDR3 DNA sequence: TGTGCCACGATGGGGCCTGGGCAGGGCAAGTCCTACGAGCAGTACTTC. Encoded protein: CATMGPGQGKSYEQYF. The J gene is TRBJ2-7, the V gene TRBV10-3; tentatively, D is TRBD1 (5 bases). Trimming pared 10 bases from V and 1 base from J, leaving 23 bases between. Germline CDR1 reads ENHRY; CDR2 reads SYGVKD. This CDR3 comprises 16 residues.

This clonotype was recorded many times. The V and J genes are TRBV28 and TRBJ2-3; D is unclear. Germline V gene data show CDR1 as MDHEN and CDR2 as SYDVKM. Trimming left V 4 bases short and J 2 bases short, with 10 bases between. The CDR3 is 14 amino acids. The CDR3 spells CASSSARTTDTQYF. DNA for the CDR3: TGTGCCAGCAGTTCGGCTCGGACCACAGATACGCAGTATTTT.

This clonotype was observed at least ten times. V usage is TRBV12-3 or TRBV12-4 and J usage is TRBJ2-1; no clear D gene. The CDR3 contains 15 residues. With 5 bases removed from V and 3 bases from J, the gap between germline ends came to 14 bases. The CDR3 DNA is TGTGCCAGCAGTAGGACGGATGGGGACTACAATGAGCAGTTCTTC. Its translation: CASSRTDGDYNEQFF.

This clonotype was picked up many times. CDR3 residues: CASSPTPVDTTQYF. The CDR3 DNA reads TGTGCCAGCTCACCAACCCCAGTGGACACAACTCAGTACTTC. V gene TRBV18 combines with J gene TRBJ2-5; weak D call: TRBD1 (5 bases). This CDR3 is 14 amino acids long. The germline V gene encodes CDR1 KGHSH and CDR2 LQKENI. With 2 bases removed from V and 11 bases from J, the gap between germline ends came to 18 bases.